This T cell receptor beta chain comes out of a study of long-term antiretroviral therapy in people with HIV. Survey-level immunoSEQ v3.0 assays were run. TCRdb keeps only in-frame clones here, not all; method: immunoSEQ multiplex PCR. The repertoire consists of roughly 32,000 clones, with almost 85% occurring once and the leading ten covering 3.5% to 5.5%. This clone appeared a single time. Germline V gene sequence: CDR1 MNHEY, CDR2 SMNVEV (reference sequence). The CDR3 is 18 amino acids. V shed 4 bases and J 7 bases; nucleotides not matched to a gene: 13. Specimen: unsorted PBMCs, collected approximately 3.3 years after starting antiretroviral therapy. The receptor's source is a man aged 18 to 29 with HIV. This chain joins TRBV27 and TRBJ2-2, with 12 bases identical to TRBD1. The DNA of the CDR3 is TGTGCCAGCAGTTCACTCGGGACAGGGGGCTTCTCTGGCGGGGAGCTGTTTTTT. Encoded protein: CASSSLGTGGFSGGELFF.